This T cell receptor beta chain originates from a study of blood T cell repertoires in COVID-19. Clones were sequenced by immunoSEQ multiplex PCR, and TCRdb holds only the in-frame ones, with some missing. Among some 200,000 clones listed, 84% were seen once. Germline V lookup: CDR1 LNHDA, CDR2 SQIVND (reference sequence). With V trimmed by 6 bases and J by 4 bases, 11 bases remained unmatched. There are 15 residues in the CDR3. This clone was observed once. Material: peripheral blood. This rearrangement joins TRBV19 to TRBJ1-2, with 7 bases aligning to TRBD1. This sequence originates from an elderly woman with COVID-19, enrolled during active disease. DNA of the CDR3: TGTGCCAGTAGCCGGGACCGAGGGACAGCCTATGGCTACACCTTC. Protein product: CASSRDRGTAYGYTF.